This T cell receptor beta chain is from a study of OX40 agonist ivuxolimab in advanced cancers. Findings of the study overall: Blood T cells, both CD4+ and CD8+, expanded clonally by week 6 at 0.1 to 3.0 mg/kg.

Clones were sequenced by immunoSEQ multiplex PCR, and TCRdb holds only the in-frame ones, with some missing. The data hold 25,000 to 40,000 clones, with 80% to 85% observed a single time. V dropped 4 bases and J dropped 4 bases, with 13 bases sitting between them. The CDR3 extends over 14 amino acids. Germline CDR1 reads SGHDN; CDR2 reads FVKESK. About this clone itself: The antigen remains unidentified.

The V call is TRBV14, the J call TRBJ1-1; D possibly corresponds to TRBD1 (6 bases). The sequences come from CD4+ or CD8+ T cells sorted from blood, collected in a trial of the OX40 agonist ivuxolimab. The origin of this receptor is an adult with an advanced solid tumor such as melanoma, head and neck, liver or kidney cancer. In DNA form, the CDR3 reads TGTGCCAGCAGCCGGGTAACAGGGTTCACTGAAGCTTTCTTT. Amino acids: CASSRVTGFTEAFF. Supplemented by reference TRBV14 and TRBJ1-1, the full variable domain reads EAGVTQFPSHSVIEKGQTVTLRCDPISGHDNLYWYRRVMGKEIKFLLHFVKESKQDESGMPNNRFLAERTGGTYSTLKVQPAELEDSGVYFCASSRVTGFTEAFFGQGTRLTVV.